The text below deals with one T cell receptor (beta chain). This record belongs to a study of blood T cell repertoires in COVID-19. About the research overall: The analysed material was cDNA or gDNA that came from T cells, B-cell-depleted T cells, or PBMCs.

Original processing notes: Reference gene primer amplification gave nucleated cell count estimates. The method was immunoSEQ multiplex PCR; TCRdb's version includes in-frame clones alone and lacks a portion of them. The V and J calls and clone size were taken over from that table, and D and trimming were inferred from the DNA. The sample consists of 400,000 to 500,000 clones, roughly 90% of them appearing once. CDR3 length: 16 amino acids. Germline V gene data show CDR1 as MDHEN and CDR2 as SYDVKM. Trimming pared 3 bases from V and 1 base from J, leaving 13 bases between. The clonotype comes from a woman aged 25 to 39 with active or convalescent COVID-19. The sample comprised peripheral blood. The chain has TRBV28 and TRBJ1-3, with unresolved D. CDR3 amino acids: CASSFYLGESGNTIYF. The CDR3 DNA follows: TGTGCCAGCAGTTTCTACTTGGGAGAATCTGGAAACACCATATATTTT.